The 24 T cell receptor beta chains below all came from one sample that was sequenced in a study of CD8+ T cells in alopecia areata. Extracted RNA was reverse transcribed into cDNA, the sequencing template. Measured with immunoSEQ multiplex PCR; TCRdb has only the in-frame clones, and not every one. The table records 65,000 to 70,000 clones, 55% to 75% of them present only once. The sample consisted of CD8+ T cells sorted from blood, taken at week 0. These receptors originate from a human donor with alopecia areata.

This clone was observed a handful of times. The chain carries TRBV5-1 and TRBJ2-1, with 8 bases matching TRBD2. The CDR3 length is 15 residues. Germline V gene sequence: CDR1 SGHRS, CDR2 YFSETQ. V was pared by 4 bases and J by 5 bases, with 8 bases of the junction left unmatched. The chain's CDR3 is CASSPSGPRDNEQFF. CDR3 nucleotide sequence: TGCGCCAGCAGCCCTAGCGGGCCGCGAGACAATGAGCAGTTCTTC.

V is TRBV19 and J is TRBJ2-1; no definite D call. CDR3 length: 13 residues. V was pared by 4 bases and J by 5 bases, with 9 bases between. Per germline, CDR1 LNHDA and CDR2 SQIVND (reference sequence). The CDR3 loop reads CASSTTANNEQFF. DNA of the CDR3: TGTGCCAGTAGTACCACCGCTAACAATGAGCAGTTCTTC.

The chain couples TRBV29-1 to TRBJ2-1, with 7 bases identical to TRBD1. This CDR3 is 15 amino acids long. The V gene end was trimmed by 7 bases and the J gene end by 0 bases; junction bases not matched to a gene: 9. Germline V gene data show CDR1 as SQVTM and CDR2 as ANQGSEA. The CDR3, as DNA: TGCAGCGCGGAAGGGGGCGTCAGCTCCTACAATGAGCAGTTCTTC. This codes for CSAEGGVSSYNEQFF.

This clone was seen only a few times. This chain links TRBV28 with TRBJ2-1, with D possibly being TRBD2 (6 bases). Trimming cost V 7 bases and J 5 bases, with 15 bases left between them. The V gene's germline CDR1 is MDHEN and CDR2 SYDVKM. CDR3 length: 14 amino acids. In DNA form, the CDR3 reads TGTGCCAGCATTCTGGAGGGCGAGAACAATGAGCAGTTCTTC. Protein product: CASILEGENNEQFF.

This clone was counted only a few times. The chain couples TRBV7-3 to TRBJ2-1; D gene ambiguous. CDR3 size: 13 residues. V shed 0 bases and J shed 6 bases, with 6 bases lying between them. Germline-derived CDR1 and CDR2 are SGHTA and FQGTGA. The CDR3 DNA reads TGTGCCAGCAGCTTAACGACGGGCAATGAGCAGTTCTTC. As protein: CASSLTTGNEQFF.

This chain's CDR3 is CASSPPGQVTNIQYF. DNA for the CDR3: TGTGCCAGCAGTCCCCCGGGACAGGTTACAAACATTCAGTACTTC. The chain employs TRBV27 and TRBJ2-4, with TRBD1 matching over 8 bases. Germline CDR1 reads MNHEY; CDR2 reads SMNVEV (reference sequence). Germline trimming cut 5 bases from V and 6 bases from J; bases unmatched to any gene: 9. CDR3 size: 15 residues.

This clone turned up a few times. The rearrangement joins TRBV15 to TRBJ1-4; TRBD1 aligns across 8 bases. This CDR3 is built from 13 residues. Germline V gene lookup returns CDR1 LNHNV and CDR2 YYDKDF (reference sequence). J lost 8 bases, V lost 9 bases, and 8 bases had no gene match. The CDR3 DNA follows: TGTGCCACGACCGGGACAGGTCGGGAAAAACTGTTTTTT. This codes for CATTGTGREKLFF.

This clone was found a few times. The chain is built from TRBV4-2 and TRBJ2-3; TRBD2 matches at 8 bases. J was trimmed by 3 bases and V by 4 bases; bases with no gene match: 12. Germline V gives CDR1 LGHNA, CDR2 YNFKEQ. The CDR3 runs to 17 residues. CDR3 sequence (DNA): TGTGCCAGCAGCCCCCGGGATAGCGGGGTTGTTACAGATACGCAGTATTTT. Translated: CASSPRDSGVVTDTQYF.

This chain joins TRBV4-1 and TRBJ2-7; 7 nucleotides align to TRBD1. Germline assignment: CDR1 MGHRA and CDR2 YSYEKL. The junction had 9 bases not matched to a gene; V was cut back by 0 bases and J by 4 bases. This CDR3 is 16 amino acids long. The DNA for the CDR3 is TGCGCCAGCAGCCAAGATTCCGGACAGGCATTTTACGAGCAGTACTTC. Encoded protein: CASSQDSGQAFYEQYF.

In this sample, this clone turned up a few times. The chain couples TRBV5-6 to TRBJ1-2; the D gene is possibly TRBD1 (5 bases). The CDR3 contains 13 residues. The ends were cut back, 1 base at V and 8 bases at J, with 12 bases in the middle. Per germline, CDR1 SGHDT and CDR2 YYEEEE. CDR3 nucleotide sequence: TGTGCCAGCAGCTTGCGCCAGGGCGGGGGCTACACCTTC. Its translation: CASSLRQGGGYTF.

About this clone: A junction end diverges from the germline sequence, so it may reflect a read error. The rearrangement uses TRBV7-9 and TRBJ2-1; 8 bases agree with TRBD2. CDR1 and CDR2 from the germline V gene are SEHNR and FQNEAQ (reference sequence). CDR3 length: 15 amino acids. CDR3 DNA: TGTGCCAGCAGCTTGCGGACTAGCTCCCACAATGAGCAGTTCTTC. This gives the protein CASSLRTSSHNEQFF.

The CDR3 bases are TGTGCCAGTATACCGGGACGGGTAGAGACCCAGTACTTC. This encodes CASIPGRVETQYF. The chain combines TRBV19 with TRBJ2-5; D assignment may be TRBD1 or TRBD2 (5 bases each). The CDR3 runs 13 residues. V was pared by 7 bases and J by 4 bases, with 13 bases between. CDR1 and CDR2 from the germline V gene are LNHDA and SQIVND (reference sequence).

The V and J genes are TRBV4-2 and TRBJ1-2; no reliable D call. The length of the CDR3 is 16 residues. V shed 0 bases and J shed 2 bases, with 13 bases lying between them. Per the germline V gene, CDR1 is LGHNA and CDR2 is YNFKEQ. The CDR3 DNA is TGTGCCAGCAGCCAAGATCCCCAGACGGCAAACTATGGCTACACCTTC. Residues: CASSQDPQTANYGYTF.

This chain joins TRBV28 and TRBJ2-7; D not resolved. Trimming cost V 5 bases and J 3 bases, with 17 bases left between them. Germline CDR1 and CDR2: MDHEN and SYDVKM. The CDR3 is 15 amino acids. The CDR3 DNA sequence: TGTGCCAGCAGTCCACGAGGTAGGCAGGACTACGAGCAGTACTTC. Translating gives CASSPRGRQDYEQYF.

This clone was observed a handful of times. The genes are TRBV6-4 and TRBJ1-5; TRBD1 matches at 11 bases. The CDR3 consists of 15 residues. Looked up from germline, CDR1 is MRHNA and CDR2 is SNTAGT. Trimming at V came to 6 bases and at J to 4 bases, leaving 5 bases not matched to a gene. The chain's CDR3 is CASSPGQGGNQPQHF. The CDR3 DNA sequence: TGTGCCAGCAGCCCGGGACAGGGGGGTAATCAGCCCCAGCATTTT.

CDR3 DNA: TGTGCCAGCAGTTTGTTTGGGGAGGGTCAGCCCCAGCATTTT. Its protein product is CASSLFGEGQPQHF. J is TRBJ1-5 and V is TRBV27; D call uncertain. The CDR3 spans 14 residues. Germline V gives CDR1 MNHEY, CDR2 SMNVEV (reference sequence). Trimming removed 3 bases from V and 6 bases from J, with 12 bases in between.

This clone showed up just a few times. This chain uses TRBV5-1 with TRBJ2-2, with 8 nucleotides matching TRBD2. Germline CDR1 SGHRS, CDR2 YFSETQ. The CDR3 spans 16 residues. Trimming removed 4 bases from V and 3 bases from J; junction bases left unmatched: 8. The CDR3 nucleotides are TGCGCCAGCAGCGATTGGCCGCGGGGGGACACCGGGGAGCTGTTTTTT. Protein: CASSDWPRGDTGELFF.

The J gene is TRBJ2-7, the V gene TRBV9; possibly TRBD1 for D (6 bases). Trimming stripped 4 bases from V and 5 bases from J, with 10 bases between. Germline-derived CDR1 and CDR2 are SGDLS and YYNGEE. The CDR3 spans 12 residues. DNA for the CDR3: TGTGCCAGCAGCTGGGGGCGGAACGAGCAGTACTTC. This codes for CASSWGRNEQYF.

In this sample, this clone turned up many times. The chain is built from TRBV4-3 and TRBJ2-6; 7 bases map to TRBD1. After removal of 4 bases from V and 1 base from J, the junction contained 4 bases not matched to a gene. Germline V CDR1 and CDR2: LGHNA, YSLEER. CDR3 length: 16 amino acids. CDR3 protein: CASSLSTGSGANVLTF. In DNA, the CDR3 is TGCGCCAGCAGCCTATCGACAGGGTCTGGGGCCAACGTCCTGACTTTC.

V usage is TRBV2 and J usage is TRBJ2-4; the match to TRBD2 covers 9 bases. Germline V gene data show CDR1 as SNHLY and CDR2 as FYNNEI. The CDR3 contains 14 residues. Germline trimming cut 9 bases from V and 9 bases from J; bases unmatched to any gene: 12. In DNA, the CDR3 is TGTGCCAGTAACTCCGGGACTAGCACCGGCATTCAGTACTTC. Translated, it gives CASNSGTSTGIQYF. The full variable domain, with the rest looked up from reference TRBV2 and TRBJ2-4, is EPEVTQTPSHQVTQMGQEVILRCVPISNHLYFYWYRQILGQKVEFLVSFYNNEISEKSEIFDDQFSVERPDGSNFTLKIRSTKLEDSAMYFCASNSGTSTGIQYFGAGTRLSVL.

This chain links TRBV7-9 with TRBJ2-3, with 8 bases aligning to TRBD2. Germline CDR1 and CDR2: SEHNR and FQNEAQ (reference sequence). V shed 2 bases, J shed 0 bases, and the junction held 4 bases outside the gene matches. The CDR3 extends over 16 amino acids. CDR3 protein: CASSLRAGESTDTQYF. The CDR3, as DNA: TGTGCCAGCAGCTTACGAGCGGGAGAGAGCACAGATACGCAGTATTTT.

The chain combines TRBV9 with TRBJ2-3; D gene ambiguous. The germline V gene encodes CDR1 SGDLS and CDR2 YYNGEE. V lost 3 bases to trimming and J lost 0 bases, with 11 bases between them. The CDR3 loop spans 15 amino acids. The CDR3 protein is CASSATPGSTDTQYF. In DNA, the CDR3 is TGTGCCAGCAGCGCTACCCCCGGGAGCACAGATACGCAGTATTTT.

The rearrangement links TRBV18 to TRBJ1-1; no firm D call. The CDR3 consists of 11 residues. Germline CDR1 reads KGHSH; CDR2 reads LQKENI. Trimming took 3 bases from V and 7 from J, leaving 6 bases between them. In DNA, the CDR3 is TGTGCCAGCTCACCTGGACGTGAAGCTTTCTTT. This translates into CASSPGREAFF.

In DNA, the CDR3 is TGTGCCAGCCAAGGACAGACCTCCGAGCAGTACTTC. It encodes CASQGQTSEQYF. The chain couples TRBV11-2 to TRBJ2-7; the D gene is possibly TRBD1 (6 bases). Germline CDR1 SGHAT, CDR2 FQNNGV. This CDR3 region has 12 residues. The V and J ends lost 8 bases and 6 bases respectively, with 14 bases between them.